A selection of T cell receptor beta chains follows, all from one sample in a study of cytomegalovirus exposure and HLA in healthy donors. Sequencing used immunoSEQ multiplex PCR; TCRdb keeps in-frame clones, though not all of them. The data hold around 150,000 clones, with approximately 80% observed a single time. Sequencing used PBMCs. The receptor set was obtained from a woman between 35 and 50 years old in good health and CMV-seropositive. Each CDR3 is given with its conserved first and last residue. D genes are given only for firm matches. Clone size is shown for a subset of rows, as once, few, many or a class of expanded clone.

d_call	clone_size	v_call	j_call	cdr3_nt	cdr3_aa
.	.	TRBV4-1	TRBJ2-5	TGCGCCAGCAGCCAAGAGGGGACATTCGTCTTTGGGACCCAGTACTTC	CASSQEGTFVFGTQYF
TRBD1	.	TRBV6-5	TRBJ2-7	TGTGCCAGCAGTGGATCGGGACAGAACTCCTACGAGCAGTACTTC	CASSGSGQNSYEQYF
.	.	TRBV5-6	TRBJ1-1	TGTGCCAGCCTTTCGGACACGAACACTGAAGCTTTCTTT	CASLSDTNTEAFF
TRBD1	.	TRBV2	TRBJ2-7	TGTGCCAGCAGTGACACAGGGGGCGACTACGAGCAGTACTTC	CASSDTGGDYEQYF
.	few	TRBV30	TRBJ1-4	TGTGCCTGGGGACAGTCAACTAATGAAAAACTGTTTTTT	CAWGQSTNEKLFF
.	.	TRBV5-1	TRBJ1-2	TGCGCCAGCAGCCCCGGTTCTAACTATGGCTACACCTTC	CASSPGSNYGYTF
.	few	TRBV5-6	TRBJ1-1	TGTGCCAGCAGCTTGGAGGCCAGGGGTCGGTTCACTGAAGCTTTCTTT	CASSLEARGRFTEAFF
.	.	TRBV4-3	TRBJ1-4	TGCGCCAGCAGCCAAGAACGGGGGGCGGGTGAAAAACTGTTTTTT	CASSQERGAGEKLFF
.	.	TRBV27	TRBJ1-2	TGTGCCAGCAGCCTTGGGGGAGGATATGGCTACACCTTC	CASSLGGGYGYTF
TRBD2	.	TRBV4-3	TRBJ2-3	TGCGCCAGCAGCCAACGTTCTAGCGGGGGCACAGATACGCAGTATTTT	CASSQRSSGGTDTQYF
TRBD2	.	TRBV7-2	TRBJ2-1	TGTGCCAGCAGCCCCGGGACTAGCGCCTACAATGAGCAGTTCTTC	CASSPGTSAYNEQFF
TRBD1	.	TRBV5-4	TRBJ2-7	TGTGCCAGCAGCCTAGGGACAGGGATTTTCTACGAGCAGTACTTC	CASSLGTGIFYEQYF
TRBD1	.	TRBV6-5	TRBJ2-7	TGTGCCAGCAGTTCCGACAGGGCAACGCAGTACTTC	CASSSDRATQYF
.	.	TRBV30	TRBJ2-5	TGTGCCTGGGGCCGAGGGAATCAAGAGACCCAGTACTTC	CAWGRGNQETQYF
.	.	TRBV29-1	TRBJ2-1	TGCAGCGTGACTAGGTTCTCCTACAATGAGCAGTTCTTC	CSVTRFSYNEQFF
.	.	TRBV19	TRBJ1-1	TGTGCCAGTAGTTCGGACAGTCCGAACACTGAAGCTTTCTTT	CASSSDSPNTEAFF
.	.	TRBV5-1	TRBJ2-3	TGCGCCAGCAGCCTCCCAGATACGCAGTATTTT	CASSLPDTQYF
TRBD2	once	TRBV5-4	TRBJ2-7	TGTGCCAGCAGCTTGGCCCGGACTAGCGGGGCTCCCTACGAGCAGTACTTC	CASSLARTSGAPYEQYF
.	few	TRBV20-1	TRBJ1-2	TGCAGTGCTAGTGAGGACTATGGCTACACCTTC	CSASEDYGYTF
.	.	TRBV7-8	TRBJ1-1	TGTGCCAGCAGCTTACAGGGAGGGAACACTGAAGCTTTCTTT	CASSLQGGNTEAFF
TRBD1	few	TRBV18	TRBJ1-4	TGTGCCAGCTCACTGGACAGGGGGCTCGGAACTAATGAAAAACTGTTTTTT	CASSLDRGLGTNEKLFF
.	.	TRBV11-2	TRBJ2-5	TGTGCCAGCAGCTTAACCCTAGTTAAAGAGACCCAGTACTTC	CASSLTLVKETQYF
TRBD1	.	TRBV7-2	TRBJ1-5	TGTGCCAGCAGCCGCATGACAGGGCCCAATCAGCCCCAGCATTTT	CASSRMTGPNQPQHF
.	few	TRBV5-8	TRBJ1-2	TGTGCCAGCAGCCCGCGGGGGCGGGTGGAGGGCTACACCTTC	CASSPRGRVEGYTF
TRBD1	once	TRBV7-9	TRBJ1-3	TGTGCCAGCAGCTTTACAGGGACAGATGGAAACACCATATATTTT	CASSFTGTDGNTIYF
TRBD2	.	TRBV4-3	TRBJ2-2	TGCGCCAGCAGCGAAGTAATGGGCGGGGGGGCCAATACCGGGGAGCTGTTTTTT	CASSEVMGGGANTGELFF
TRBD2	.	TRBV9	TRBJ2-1	TGTGCCAGCAGTAGCGGGAAGGGCTATGAGCAGTTCTTC	CASSSGKGYEQFF
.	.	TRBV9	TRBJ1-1	TGTGCCAGCAGCCCGGTGAACACTGAAGCTTTCTTT	CASSPVNTEAFF
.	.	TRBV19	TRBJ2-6	TGTGCCAGTAGTTCCGGACTTACCTCTGGGGCCAACGTCCTGACTTTC	CASSSGLTSGANVLTF
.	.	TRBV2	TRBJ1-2	TGTGCCAGCAGTGAGACGGCGCTAGATGGCTACACCTTC	CASSETALDGYTF
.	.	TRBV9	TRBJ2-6	TGTGCCAGCAGCGTAGTGGGCGGGGCCAACGTCCTGACTTTC	CASSVVGGANVLTF
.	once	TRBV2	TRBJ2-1	TGTGCCAGCAGTGTTATGCGGAACAATGAGCAGTTCTTC	CASSVMRNNEQFF
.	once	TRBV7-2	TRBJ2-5	TGTGCCAGCAGCTTGGGGCGGTACCAAGAGACCCAGTACTTC	CASSLGRYQETQYF
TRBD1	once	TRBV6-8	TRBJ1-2	TGTGCCAGCAGACCCGGGACAGGGCAGGGGAACTATGGCTACACCTTC	CASRPGTGQGNYGYTF
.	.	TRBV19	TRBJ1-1	TGTGCCAGTAGTATTTCGCCAGGGGTTTACACTGAAGCTTTCTTT	CASSISPGVYTEAFF
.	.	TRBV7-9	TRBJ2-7	TGTGCCAGCAGCTCCGGTTCTAGGGGTGGCTCCTACGAGCAGTACTTC	CASSSGSRGGSYEQYF
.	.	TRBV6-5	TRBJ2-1	TGTGCCAGCAGTTACTCGCTCCTAGAAGGTGAGCAGTTCTTC	CASSYSLLEGEQFF
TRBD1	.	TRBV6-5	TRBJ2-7	TGTGCCAGCAGTTCCTCCGGGACAGGGACCCCCTACGAGCAGTACTTC	CASSSSGTGTPYEQYF
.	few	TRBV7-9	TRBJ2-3	TGTGCCAGCAGCTCAGTGGGGCCAGGGGAGGGAGATACGCAGTATTTT	CASSSVGPGEGDTQYF
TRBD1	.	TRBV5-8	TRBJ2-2	TGTGCCAGCAGCAATGTCATAGGACAGGGTTTGGCCGGGGAGCTGTTTTTT	CASSNVIGQGLAGELFF
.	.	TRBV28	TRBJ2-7	TGTGCCAGCAGTTTAGGGGCTAGCTCCTACGAGCAGTACTTC	CASSLGASSYEQYF
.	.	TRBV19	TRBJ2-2	TGTGCCAGTAGTATAGATCATGGCGGCGCACTAGCCGGGGAGCTGTTTTTT	CASSIDHGGALAGELFF
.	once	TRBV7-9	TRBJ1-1	TGTGCCAGCAGCTTAGGAGGAGCCCTTAGAGAAGCTTTCTTT	CASSLGGALREAFF
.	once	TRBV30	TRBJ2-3	TGTGCCTGGAGTGTCGGACACGCTCCCCTTTCAGATACGCAGTATTTT	CAWSVGHAPLSDTQYF
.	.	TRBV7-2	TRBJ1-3	TGTGCCAGCAGCTCGGGACTGTCCGTCGGAAACACCATATATTTT	CASSSGLSVGNTIYF
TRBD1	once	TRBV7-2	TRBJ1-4	TGTGCCAGCAGCCCAGCGCCGGGACAGGGCAATGAAAAACTGTTTTTT	CASSPAPGQGNEKLFF